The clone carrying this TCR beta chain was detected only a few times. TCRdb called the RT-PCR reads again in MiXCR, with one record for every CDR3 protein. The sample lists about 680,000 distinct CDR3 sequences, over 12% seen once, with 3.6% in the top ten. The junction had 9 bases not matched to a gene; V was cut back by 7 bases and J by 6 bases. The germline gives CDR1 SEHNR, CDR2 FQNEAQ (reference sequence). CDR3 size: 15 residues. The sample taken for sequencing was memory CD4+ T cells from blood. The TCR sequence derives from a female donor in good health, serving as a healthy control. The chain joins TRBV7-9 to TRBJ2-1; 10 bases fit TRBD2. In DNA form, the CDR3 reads TGTGCCAGCACCTCCGGGACTAGCGAATTCAATGAGCAGTTCTTC. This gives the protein CASTSGTSEFNEQFF.